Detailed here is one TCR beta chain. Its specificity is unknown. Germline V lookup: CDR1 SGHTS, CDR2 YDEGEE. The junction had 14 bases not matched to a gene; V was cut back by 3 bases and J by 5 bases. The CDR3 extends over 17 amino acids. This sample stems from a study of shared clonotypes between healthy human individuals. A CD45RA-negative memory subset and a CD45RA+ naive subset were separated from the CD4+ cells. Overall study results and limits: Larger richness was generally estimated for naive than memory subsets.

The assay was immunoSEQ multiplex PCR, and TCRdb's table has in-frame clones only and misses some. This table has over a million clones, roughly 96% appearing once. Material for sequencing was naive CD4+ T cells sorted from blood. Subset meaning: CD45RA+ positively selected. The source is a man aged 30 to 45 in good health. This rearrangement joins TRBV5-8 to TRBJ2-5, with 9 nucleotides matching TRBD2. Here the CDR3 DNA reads TGTGCCAGCAGCTCAGGAAAACTAGCGGGTCTGGGGGAGACCCAGTACTTC. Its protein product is CASSSGKLAGLGETQYF.